This passage covers 17 T cell receptor beta chains from one sample sequenced in a study of blood T cell repertoires in COVID-19. Libraries were prepared by immunoSEQ multiplex PCR; TCRdb keeps only in-frame clonotypes and omits some of them. The data show roughly 170,000 clones, around 85% seen once. The sample consisted of peripheral blood. The source is a man aged 55 to 70 who had recovered from COVID-19.

This chain links TRBV19 with TRBJ1-2; tentatively, D is TRBD1 (6 bases). CDR3 size: 14 residues. The ends were cut back, 6 bases at V and 3 bases at J, with 14 bases in the middle. Germline-derived CDR1 and CDR2 are LNHDA and SQIVND (reference sequence). The CDR3 loop reads CASSTLYRDYGYTF. CDR3 nucleotide sequence: TGTGCCAGTAGCACCCTGTACAGGGACTATGGCTACACCTTC. The full variable domain, rest sourced from reference TRBV19 and TRBJ1-2, is DGGITQSPKYLFRKEGQNVTLSCEQNLNHDAMYWYRQDPGQGLRLIYYSQIVNDFQKGDIAEGYSVSREKKESFPLTVTSAQKNPTAFYLCASSTLYRDYGYTFGSGTRLTVV.

The V call is TRBV4-2, the J call TRBJ2-3; maybe TRBD2 (6 bases). V was clipped by 4 bases and J by 7 bases, with 18 bases between them. The CDR3 totals 15 residues. Germline CDR1 is LGHNA and CDR2 is YNFKEQ. The CDR3 spells CASSPNRDWGNTQYF. The CDR3 nucleotides are TGTGCCAGCAGCCCAAACCGGGACTGGGGAAATACGCAGTATTTT.

The rearrangement joins TRBV11-2 to TRBJ2-3, with TRBD2 matching over 8 bases. The CDR3 covers 16 residues. Germline V gene lookup returns CDR1 SGHAT and CDR2 FQNNGV. V gave up 1 base and J gave up 3 bases; unmatched junction bases: 6. CDR3 nucleotides: TGTGCCAGCAGCTTAGCTGGCGGGGGGTTGACAGATACGCAGTATTTT. Its translation is CASSLAGGGLTDTQYF.

V gene TRBV21-1 combines with J gene TRBJ1-1. TRBV21-1 is termed a pseudogene. There are 16 residues in the CDR3. CDR3 region: CASICPRRESSPEAFF. The DNA of the CDR3 is TGTGCCAGCATCTGTCCCCGGCGGGAGTCTAGCCCTGAAGCTTTCTTT.

This rearrangement joins TRBV5-4 to TRBJ2-3; 8 positions agree with TRBD2. V was pared by 4 bases and J by 5 bases, with 6 bases of the junction left unmatched. The germline V gene encodes CDR1 SGHNT and CDR2 YYREEE (reference sequence). The CDR3 contains 14 residues. The CDR3 DNA follows: TGTGCCAGCAGCCCGGGGGGGAGGGGAGATACGCAGTATTTT. This sequence encodes CASSPGGRGDTQYF.

The table lists this clone with a count of one. Other DNA sequences within the sample encode an identical CDR3. The V call is TRBV7-8, the J call TRBJ2-3; D remains ambiguous. V was shortened by 5 bases and J by 3 bases, with 3 bases between the two germline ends. Germline CDR1 reads SGHVS; CDR2 reads FQNEAQ. This CDR3 is built from 11 residues. CDR3 sequence: CASSPTDTQYF. The CDR3 DNA reads TGTGCCAGCAGCCCGACAGATACGCAGTATTTT.

This chain's CDR3 is CASSEIAGANYNEQFF. The CDR3 DNA is TGTGCCAGTTCTGAGATAGCGGGGGCCAACTACAATGAGCAGTTCTTC. The V gene is TRBV25-1, the J gene TRBJ2-1, with 9 bases matching TRBD2. With 9 bases clipped from V and 3 bases from J, the junction kept 12 bases outside the gene matches. Germline CDR1 and CDR2: MGHDK and SYGVNS. The CDR3 length is 16 residues.

The chain is built from TRBV19 and TRBJ1-2; TRBD1 matches at 10 bases. CDR1 LNHDA and CDR2 SQIVND come from the germline V gene (reference sequence). Trimming cost V 7 bases and J 6 bases; bases outside gene matches: 8. The CDR3 is made up of 14 amino acids. CDR3 DNA sequence: TGTGCCAGTACCCCCACGGGACAGGGGCATGGCTACACCTTC. Its protein is CASTPTGQGHGYTF.

The chain uses TRBV7-9 and TRBJ1-4; no firm D call. V shed 1 base and J shed 7 bases, with 25 bases lying between them. CDR1 is SEHNR and CDR2 is FQNEAQ in the germline V gene (reference sequence). The CDR3 extends over 19 amino acids. CDR3: CASSLGAWGMIKEVEKLFF. In DNA form, the CDR3 reads TGTGCCAGCAGCTTAGGGGCATGGGGAATGATCAAGGAGGTTGAAAAACTGTTTTTT.

The chain employs TRBV9 and TRBJ1-1, with D unresolved. The V end was cut by 3 bases, the J end by 1 base, with 13 bases between. The V gene's germline CDR1 is SGDLS and CDR2 YYNGEE. The CDR3 runs 15 residues. CDR3 region: CASSAGSRENTEAFF. The DNA for the CDR3 is TGTGCCAGCAGCGCGGGGAGTAGGGAGAACACTGAAGCTTTCTTT.

The genes are TRBV6-4 and TRBJ1-1; TRBD1 might be the D (5 bases). This CDR3 comprises 15 residues. In germline, CDR1 is MRHNA, CDR2 SNTAGT. V was pared by 8 bases and J by 0 bases, with 16 bases between. As DNA, the CDR3 is TGTGCCAGCCGCCAGGAAGGGGTCTTGAACACTGAAGCTTTCTTT. Translated, it gives CASRQEGVLNTEAFF.

The genes are TRBV6-5 and TRBJ1-5; D unresolved. This CDR3 has 13 amino acids. Germline V lookup: CDR1 MNHEY, CDR2 SVGAGI. V was shortened by 4 bases and J by 6 bases, with 10 bases between the two germline ends. CDR3 in amino acids: CASSSRESQPQHF. DNA for the CDR3: TGTGCCAGCAGTTCACGGGAAAGTCAGCCCCAGCATTTT.

The J gene is TRBJ1-6, the V gene TRBV4-1; 10 bases map to TRBD1. The CDR3 is made up of 16 amino acids. After removal of 1 base from V and 6 bases from J, the junction contained 3 bases not matched to a gene. CDR1 MGHRA and CDR2 YSYEKL come from the germline V gene. DNA for the CDR3: TGCGCCAGCAGCCAAGTTGGACAGGGGGTTAATTCACCCCTCCACTTT. Translated, it gives CASSQVGQGVNSPLHF.

This chain joins TRBV9 and TRBJ2-1; TRBD1 is a possible D gene (6 bases). The length of the CDR3 is 13 residues. Trimming removed 3 bases from V and 6 bases from J, with 10 bases in between. CDR1 is SGDLS, CDR2 YYNGEE, per germline. The CDR3 protein is CASSAGQVNEQFF. The CDR3, as DNA: TGTGCCAGCAGCGCGGGACAAGTCAATGAGCAGTTCTTC.

CDR3 sequence reads: CASARRGYVGYTF. The CDR3 nucleotides are TGTGCCAGCGCCCGAAGGGGATACGTTGGCTACACCTTC. This chain joins TRBV11-1 and TRBJ1-2; D might be TRBD1 (5 bases). Trimming left V 8 bases short and J 7 bases short, with 17 bases between. Germline-derived CDR1 and CDR2 are SGHAT and FQDESV (reference sequence). There are 13 residues in the CDR3.

The chain links TRBV6-5 to TRBJ1-1, with D tentatively TRBD1 (5 bases). With 6 bases removed from V and 3 bases from J, the gap between germline ends came to 11 bases. Germline V lookup: CDR1 MNHEY, CDR2 SVGAGI. The length of the CDR3 is 13 residues. DNA of the CDR3: TGTGCCAGCAGACCCGACAGCTACACTGAAGCTTTCTTT. Its translation: CASRPDSYTEAFF.

The rearrangement uses TRBV5-6 and TRBJ1-6; 9 bases map to TRBD1. The CDR3 sequence is 14 residues long. V gave up 3 bases and J gave up 10 bases; unmatched junction bases: 5. Germline V gives CDR1 SGHDT, CDR2 YYEEEE. CDR3 bases: TGTGCCAGCAGCTCGGGACAGGGAGGGTCACCCCTCCACTTT. This translates into CASSSGQGGSPLHF.